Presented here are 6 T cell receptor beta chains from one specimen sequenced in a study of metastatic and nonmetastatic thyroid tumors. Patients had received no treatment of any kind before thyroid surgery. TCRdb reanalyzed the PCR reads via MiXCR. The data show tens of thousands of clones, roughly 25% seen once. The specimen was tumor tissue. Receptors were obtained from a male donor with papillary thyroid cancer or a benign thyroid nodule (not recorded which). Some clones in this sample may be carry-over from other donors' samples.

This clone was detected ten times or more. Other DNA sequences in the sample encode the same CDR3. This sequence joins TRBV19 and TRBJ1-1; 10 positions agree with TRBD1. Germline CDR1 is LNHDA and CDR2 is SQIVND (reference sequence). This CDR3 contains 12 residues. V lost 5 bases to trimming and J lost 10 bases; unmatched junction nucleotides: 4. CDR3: CASSGQGGGAFF. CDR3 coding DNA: TGTGCCAGTAGTGGACAGGGGGGGGGAGCTTTCTTT. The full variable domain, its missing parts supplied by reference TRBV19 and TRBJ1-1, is DGGITQSPKYLFRKEGQNVTLSCEQNLNHDAMYWYRQDPGQGLRLIYYSQIVNDFQKGDIAEGYSVSREKKESFPLTVTSAQKNPTAFYLCASSGQGGGAFFGQGTRLTVV.

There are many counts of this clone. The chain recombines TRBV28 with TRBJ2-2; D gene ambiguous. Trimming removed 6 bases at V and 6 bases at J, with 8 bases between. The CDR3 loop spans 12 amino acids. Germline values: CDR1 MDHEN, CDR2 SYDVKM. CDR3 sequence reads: CASRDRPGELFF. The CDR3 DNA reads TGTGCCAGCAGAGACCGGCCCGGGGAGCTGTTTTTT.

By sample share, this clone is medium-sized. CDR3 amino acids: CASSLAKSDEQYF. Written as DNA, the CDR3 is TGTGCCAGCAGCTTAGCGAAGAGCGACGAGCAGTACTTC. This chain joins TRBV7-2 and TRBJ2-7, with D uncertain. This CDR3 contains 13 residues. V was pared by 0 bases and J by 5 bases, with 8 bases between. Germline loops: CDR1 SGHTA, CDR2 FQGNSA.

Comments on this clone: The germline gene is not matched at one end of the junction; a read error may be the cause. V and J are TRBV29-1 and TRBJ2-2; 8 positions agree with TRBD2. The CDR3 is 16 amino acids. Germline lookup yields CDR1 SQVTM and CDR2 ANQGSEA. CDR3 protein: CSVEEGAGGGTGELVF. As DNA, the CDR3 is TGCAGCGTTGAAGAAGGGGCCGGGGGGGGGACCGGGGAGCTGGTTTTT.

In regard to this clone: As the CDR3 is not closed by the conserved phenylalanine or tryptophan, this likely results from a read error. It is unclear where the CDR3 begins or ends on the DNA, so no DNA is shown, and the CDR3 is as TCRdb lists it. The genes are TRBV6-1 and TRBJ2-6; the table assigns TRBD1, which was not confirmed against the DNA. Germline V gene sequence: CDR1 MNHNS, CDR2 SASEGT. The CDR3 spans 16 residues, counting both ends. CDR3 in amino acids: CASSPGQVSGANVRTV.

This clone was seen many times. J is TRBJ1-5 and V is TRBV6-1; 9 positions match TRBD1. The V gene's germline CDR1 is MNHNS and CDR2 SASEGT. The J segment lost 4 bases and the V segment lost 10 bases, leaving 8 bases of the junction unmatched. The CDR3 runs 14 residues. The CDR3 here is CATQAGTGNQPQHF. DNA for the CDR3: TGTGCCACCCAGGCCGGGACAGGGAATCAGCCCCAGCATTTT.